Each of the 23 T cell receptor beta chains below was sequenced from the same sample in a study of blood T cell repertoires in COVID-19. Only in-frame clones appear in the TCRdb table, and some are missing; sequencing was by immunoSEQ multiplex PCR. The profile covers about 240,000 clones, with about four fifths appearing a single time and 3.4% taken by the ten largest. The source material was peripheral blood. The receptors come from a woman between 18 and 29 years old with acute or convalescent COVID-19.

The rearrangement links TRBV4-2 to TRBJ2-7, with D hard to call. Germline V gene sequence: CDR1 LGHNA, CDR2 YNFKEQ. V lost 0 bases and J 6 bases, leaving 18 bases between the germline ends. This CDR3 is 16 amino acids long. CDR3 in DNA: TGTGCCAGCAGCCAAGACGTGGTCGTGGTCGGTAGCGAGCAGTACTTC. Amino acids: CASSQDVVVVGSEQYF.

In its sample, this clone was seen once. The chain joins TRBV6-6 to TRBJ1-2, with TRBD1 identical over 7 bases. The CDR3 runs to 14 residues. J gave up 0 bases and V 4 bases, and 2 bases lay outside the gene matches. Looked up from germline, CDR1 is MNHNY and CDR2 is SVGAGI (reference sequence). DNA of the CDR3: TGTGCCAGCAGTTTCGGACAGGCTAACTATGGCTACACCTTC. Amino acids: CASSFGQANYGYTF.

The J gene is TRBJ1-1, the V gene TRBV30, with D unresolved. Germline lookup yields CDR1 GTSNPN and CDR2 SVGIG (reference sequence). Trimming shortened V by 0 bases and J by 4 bases, and 6 bases separated the two germline ends. The CDR3 contains 12 residues. The CDR3 nucleotides are TGTGCCTGGAGTGTATCCGGCACTGAAGCTTTCTTT. Amino acids: CAWSVSGTEAFF.

The chain couples TRBV3-1 (or the pseudogene TRBV3-2) to TRBJ2-7, with 11 bases lining up with TRBD2. The CDR3 is made up of 14 amino acids. In germline, CDR1 is LGHDT, CDR2 YNNKEL (reference sequence). With V trimmed by 6 bases and J by 7 bases, 8 bases remained unmatched. CDR3 in amino acids: CASRIAGGPEEQYF. As DNA, the CDR3 is TGTGCCAGCAGGATAGCGGGAGGGCCTGAGGAGCAGTACTTC.

This chain links TRBV2 with TRBJ1-5; D is perhaps TRBD1 (5 bases). V dropped 7 bases and J dropped 6 bases, with 13 bases sitting between them. Germline V gives CDR1 SNHLY, CDR2 FYNNEI. CDR3 length: 13 residues. The CDR3 nucleotides read TGTGCCAGCACTCCGGGACTGGGTCAGCCCCAGCATTTT. It codes for CASTPGLGQPQHF.

The gene calls are TRBV12-5 and TRBJ2-4; 10 bases are shared with TRBD2. The ends lost 2 bases at V and 5 bases at J; junction bases unmatched: 6. The CDR3 covers 16 residues. The germline gives CDR1 LGHNT, CDR2 FRNRAP. CDR3 DNA: TGTGCTAGTGGTTTGCTCCGGACTAGCGGACAAAACATTCAGTACTTC. Translating gives CASGLLRTSGQNIQYF.

This clone was counted at least ten times. The chain recombines TRBV3-1 (or the pseudogene TRBV3-2) with TRBJ2-1; 8 nucleotides line up with TRBD2. V dropped 1 base and J dropped 6; count of bases not matched to a gene: 5. CDR1 and CDR2 from the germline V gene are LGHDT and YNNKEL (reference sequence). This CDR3 has 15 amino acids. The CDR3 is CASSQGAGAANEQFF. The CDR3 DNA reads TGTGCCAGCAGCCAAGGAGCGGGAGCGGCCAATGAGCAGTTCTTC.

This clone was counted only a few times. This chain links TRBV23-1 with TRBJ1-6; D possibly corresponds to TRBD1 (5 bases). TRBV23-1 is designated an ORF whose function remains uncertain. V was shortened by 6 bases and J by 6 bases, with 12 bases between the two germline ends. This CDR3 spans 14 amino acids. The CDR3 DNA reads TGCGCCAGCAGACCCGACAGAGGTAATTCACCCCTCCACTTT. Protein: CASRPDRGNSPLHF.

The chain combines TRBV6-5 with TRBJ2-4; 11 bases align to TRBD2. Per germline, CDR1 MNHEY and CDR2 SVGAGI. The CDR3 covers 15 residues. The J segment lost 7 bases and the V segment lost 4 bases, leaving 6 bases of the junction unmatched. The CDR3 DNA reads TGTGCCAGCAGTTGGACTAGCGGGCTTGGGAACATTCAGTACTTC. Its translation is CASSWTSGLGNIQYF.

The chain joins TRBV2 to TRBJ2-4, with TRBD2 as a possible D gene (5 bases). The CDR3 covers 15 residues. The V gene lost 7 bases and the J gene lost 2 bases, with 15 bases spanning the gap. Germline CDR1 SNHLY, CDR2 FYNNEI. Here the CDR3 reads CASTEGEVPKNIQYF. The CDR3 DNA follows: TGTGCCAGCACCGAGGGCGAGGTTCCCAAAAACATTCAGTACTTC.

The chain employs TRBV15 and TRBJ2-5; 8 positions match TRBD2. There are 15 residues in the CDR3. From germline, CDR1 is LNHNV and CDR2 YYDKDF (reference sequence). Trimming cost V 5 bases and J 3 bases; bases outside gene matches: 8. The CDR3 loop reads CATSRSREGEETQYF. CDR3 bases: TGTGCCACCAGCCGATCCCGGGAGGGTGAAGAGACCCAGTACTTC.

The gene calls are TRBV3-1 (or the pseudogene TRBV3-2) and TRBJ2-4, with D hard to call. The ends were cut back, 5 bases at V and 3 bases at J, with 11 bases in the middle. Germline assignment: CDR1 LGHDT and CDR2 YNNKEL (reference sequence). The length of the CDR3 is 14 residues. The CDR3 coding sequence is TGTGCCAGCAGCTCATGGGCCTTCAAAAACATTCAGTACTTC. This translates into CASSSWAFKNIQYF.

J is TRBJ2-1 and V is TRBV7-8, with TRBD1 matching 9 bases. This CDR3 spans 16 amino acids. The trim removed 3 bases at V and 6 bases at J, leaving 9 bases unmatched. Germline CDR1 is SGHVS and CDR2 is FQNEAQ. This chain's CDR3 is CASSLGSGQGINEQFF. The CDR3 DNA reads as TGTGCCAGCAGCTTGGGTTCAGGACAGGGGATCAATGAGCAGTTCTTC.

In its sample, this clone was seen once. The genes are TRBV7-6 and TRBJ2-1; possibly TRBD2 for D (5 bases). Germline CDR1 and CDR2: SGHVS and FNYEAQ. The V and J ends lost 1 base and 5 bases respectively, with 24 bases between them. The CDR3 is 19 amino acids. CDR3 DNA: TGTGCCAGCAGCTTAGACCGTTCATTAGGGAGACTGTACCACAATGAGCAGTTCTTC. It codes for CASSLDRSLGRLYHNEQFF. The full variable domain, rest sourced from reference TRBV7-6 and TRBJ2-1, is GAGVSQSPRYKVTKRGQDVALRCDPISGHVSLYWYRQALGQGPEFLTYFNYEAQQDKSGLPNDRFSAERPEGSISTLTIQRTEQRDSAMYRCASSLDRSLGRLYHNEQFFGPGTRLTVL.

The chain joins TRBV7-9 to TRBJ1-6; unclear D gene. Germline V gene data show CDR1 as SEHNR and CDR2 as FQNEAQ (reference sequence). CDR3 length: 15 amino acids. V shed 6 bases and J shed 10 bases, with 19 bases lying between them. CDR3 nucleotides: TGTGCCAGCAGACCGGACGGCGGCGGGTGGTCACCCCTCCACTTT. It is translated as CASRPDGGGWSPLHF.

The chain recombines TRBV15 with TRBJ2-7, with 7 positions matching TRBD2. Germline V CDR1 and CDR2: LNHNV, YYDKDF (reference sequence). V shed 0 bases and J 3 bases; nucleotides not matched to a gene: 8. This CDR3 spans 16 amino acids. The CDR3 region has the DNA TGTGCCACCAGCAGAGATTCAGGACTAGTGAACTACGAGCAGTACTTC. This gives the protein CATSRDSGLVNYEQYF.

The CDR3 nucleotides read TGTGCCTGGAGGTTGACAGGGGCTGCCTATAATTCACCCCTCCACTTT. It encodes CAWRLTGAAYNSPLHF. V gene TRBV30 combines with J gene TRBJ1-6, with 8 nucleotides matching TRBD1. CDR1 GTSNPN and CDR2 SVGIG come from the germline V gene (reference sequence). The CDR3 is made up of 16 amino acids. The J segment lost 2 bases and the V segment lost 3 bases, leaving 6 bases of the junction unmatched.

V gene TRBV7-6 combines with J gene TRBJ1-2, with 11 bases aligning to TRBD1. CDR1 and CDR2 from the germline V gene are SGHVS and FNYEAQ. The CDR3 sequence is 15 residues long. With V trimmed by 0 bases and J by 6 bases, 3 bases remained unmatched. The CDR3 DNA is TGTGCCAGCAGCTTAGCCGTGGGACAGGGGGATGGCTACACCTTC. Protein product: CASSLAVGQGDGYTF.

CDR3 bases: TGTGCCAGCAGCGCCTCCCAATTCAGGCAGTTCTTC. Protein sequence: CASSASQFRQFF. The rearrangement uses TRBV6-2 or TRBV6-3 and TRBJ2-1; D not certain. The germline CDR1 and CDR2 sequences are MNHEY and SVGEGT. The CDR3 loop spans 12 amino acids. Trimming cost V 6 bases and J 12 bases, with 15 bases left between them.

The genes are TRBV6-2 or TRBV6-3 and TRBJ2-5, with 7 positions matching TRBD2. The CDR3 contains 16 residues. Unmatched junction bases numbered 7, after V lost 2 bases and J lost 1 base. Germline V gene data show CDR1 as MNHEY and CDR2 as SVGEGT. The CDR3 here is CASSYELAGAQETQYF. The CDR3 region has the DNA TGTGCCAGCAGTTACGAGTTGGCGGGAGCCCAAGAGACCCAGTACTTC.

The rearrangement links TRBV10-2 to TRBJ1-2; weak D call: TRBD1 (6 bases). Germline V gene lookup returns CDR1 WSHSY and CDR2 SAAADI. The length of the CDR3 is 16 residues. The ends were cut back, 5 bases at V and 0 bases at J, with 16 bases in the middle. CDR3 coding DNA: TGCGCCAGCAGTAATCTTCGGGACACCTCTAACTATGGCTACACCTTC. The encoded protein is CASSNLRDTSNYGYTF.

The gene calls are TRBV6-2 or TRBV6-3 and TRBJ2-2; 7 bases are a match to TRBD1. Germline CDR1 reads MNHEY; CDR2 reads SVGEGT. The CDR3 has 15 amino acids. Trimming at V came to 7 bases and at J to 4 bases, leaving 9 bases not matched to a gene. The CDR3 reads CASTPPPGGTGELFF. CDR3 DNA: TGTGCCAGCACCCCCCCGCCAGGGGGCACCGGGGAGCTGTTTTTT.

The V gene is TRBV4-2, the J gene TRBJ2-1; 13 positions agree with TRBD2. The V gene end was trimmed by 3 bases and the J gene end by 6 bases; junction bases not matched to a gene: 5. The CDR3 runs 16 residues. Germline values: CDR1 LGHNA, CDR2 YNFKEQ. In nucleotides, the CDR3 is TGTGCCAGCAGCCAGGCAACTAGCGGGAGGGCCAATGAGCAGTTCTTC. This gives the protein CASSQATSGRANEQFF.